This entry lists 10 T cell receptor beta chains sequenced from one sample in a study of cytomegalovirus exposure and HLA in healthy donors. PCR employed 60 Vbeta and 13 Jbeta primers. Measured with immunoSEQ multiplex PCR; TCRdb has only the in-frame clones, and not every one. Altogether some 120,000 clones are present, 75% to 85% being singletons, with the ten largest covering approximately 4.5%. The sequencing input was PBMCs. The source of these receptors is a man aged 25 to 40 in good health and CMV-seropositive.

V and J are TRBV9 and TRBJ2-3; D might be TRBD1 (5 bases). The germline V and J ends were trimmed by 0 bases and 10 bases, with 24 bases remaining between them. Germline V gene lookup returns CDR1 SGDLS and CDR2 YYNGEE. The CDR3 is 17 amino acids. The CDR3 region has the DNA TGTGCCAGCAGCGTAGTACCCCAGCCTGCCCGACAGAGACCGCAGTATTTT. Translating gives CASSVVPQPARQRPQYF. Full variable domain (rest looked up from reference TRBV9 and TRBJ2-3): DSGVTQTPKHLITATGQRVTLRCSPRSGDLSVYWYQQSLDQGLQFLIQYYNGEERAKGNILERFSAQQFPDLHSELNLSSLELGDSALYFCASSVVPQPARQRPQYFGPGTRLTVL.

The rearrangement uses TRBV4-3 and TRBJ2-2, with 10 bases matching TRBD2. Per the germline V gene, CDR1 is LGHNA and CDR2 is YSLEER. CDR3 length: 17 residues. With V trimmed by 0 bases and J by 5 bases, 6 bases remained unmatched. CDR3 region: CASSQELAGGNTGELFF. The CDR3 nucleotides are TGCGCCAGCAGCCAAGAATTAGCGGGGGGAAATACCGGGGAGCTGTTTTTT.

The CDR3 region is CASSIGRGVSYEQYF. The CDR3 region has the DNA TGTGCCAGTAGTATAGGGCGGGGCGTCTCCTACGAGCAGTACTTC. The rearrangement links TRBV19 to TRBJ2-7; D is possibly TRBD2 (6 bases). The V gene lost 1 base and the J gene lost 0 bases, with 10 bases spanning the gap. Germline assignment: CDR1 LNHDA and CDR2 SQIVND (reference sequence). This CDR3 contains 15 residues.

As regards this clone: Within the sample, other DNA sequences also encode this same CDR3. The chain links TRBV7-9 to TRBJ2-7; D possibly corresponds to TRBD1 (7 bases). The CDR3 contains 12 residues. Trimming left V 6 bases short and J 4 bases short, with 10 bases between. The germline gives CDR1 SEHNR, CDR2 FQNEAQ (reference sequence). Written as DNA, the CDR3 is TGTGCCAGCAGACAGGGGACTTACGAGCAGTACTTC. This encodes CASRQGTYEQYF.

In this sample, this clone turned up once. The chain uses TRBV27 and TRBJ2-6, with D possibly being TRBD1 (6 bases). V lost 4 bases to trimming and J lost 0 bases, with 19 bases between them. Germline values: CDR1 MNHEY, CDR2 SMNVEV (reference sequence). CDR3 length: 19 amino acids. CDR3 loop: CASSSLDRSSISGANVLTF. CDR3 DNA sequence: TGTGCCAGCAGTTCCCTTGACAGGTCTTCGATCTCTGGGGCCAACGTCCTGACTTTC.

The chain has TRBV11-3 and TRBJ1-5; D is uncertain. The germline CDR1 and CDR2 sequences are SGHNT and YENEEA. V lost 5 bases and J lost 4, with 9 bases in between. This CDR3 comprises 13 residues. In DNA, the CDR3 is TGTGCCAGCAGCGAGGGAGTTAATCAGCCCCAGCATTTT. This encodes CASSEGVNQPQHF.

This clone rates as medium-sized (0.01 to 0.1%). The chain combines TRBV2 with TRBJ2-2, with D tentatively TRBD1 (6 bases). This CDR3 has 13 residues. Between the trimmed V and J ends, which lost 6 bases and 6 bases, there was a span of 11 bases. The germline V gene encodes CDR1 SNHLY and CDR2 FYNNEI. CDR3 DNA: TGTGCCAGCAGGCTACAGGGAGCCGGGGAGCTGTTTTTT. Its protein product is CASRLQGAGELFF.

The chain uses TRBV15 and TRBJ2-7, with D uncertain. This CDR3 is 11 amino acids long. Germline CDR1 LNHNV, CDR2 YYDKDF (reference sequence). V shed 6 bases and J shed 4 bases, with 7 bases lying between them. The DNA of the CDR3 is TGTGCCACCAGAGACGGGTACGAGCAGTACTTC. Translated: CATRDGYEQYF.

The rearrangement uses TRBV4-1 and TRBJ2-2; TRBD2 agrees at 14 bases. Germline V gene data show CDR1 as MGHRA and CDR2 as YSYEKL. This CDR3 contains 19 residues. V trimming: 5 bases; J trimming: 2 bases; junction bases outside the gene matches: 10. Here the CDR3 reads CASSDETSGRAKNTGELFF. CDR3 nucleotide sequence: TGCGCCAGCAGCGACGAGACTAGCGGGAGGGCCAAAAACACCGGGGAGCTGTTTTTT.

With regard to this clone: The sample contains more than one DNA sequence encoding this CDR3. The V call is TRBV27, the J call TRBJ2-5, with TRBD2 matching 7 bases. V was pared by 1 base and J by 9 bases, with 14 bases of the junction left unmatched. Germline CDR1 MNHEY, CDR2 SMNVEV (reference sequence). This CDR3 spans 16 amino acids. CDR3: CASSLWTSGAQGSQYF. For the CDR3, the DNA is TGTGCCAGCAGTTTATGGACTAGTGGGGCCCAGGGATCCCAGTACTTC.